This T cell receptor beta chain stems from a study of coeliac disease. Overall study results and limits: Few TRB amino acid sequences were shared between samples; most were unique. Known gliadin-specific TRB sequences: about 55% of the 18 coeliac samples, only 1 of 6 controls. In active celiac disease, intraepithelial and lamina propria TRB and TRG repertoires were less clonal than controls. According to the authors, this method cannot detect gliadin-specific T cells in an unbiased way.

Comments on this clone: Its antigen is not known.

CDR1 is GTSNPN, CDR2 SVGIG, per germline (reference sequence). CDR3 length: 15 amino acids. V gave up 2 bases and J gave up 5 bases; unmatched junction bases: 6. TCRdb's table, derived via immunoSEQ multiplex PCR, lists solely in-frame clones and lacks some. Of under 6,000 clones listed, roughly 74% are singletons. This TCR was recovered from a young woman with active celiac disease. The chain combines TRBV30 with TRBJ2-5; 12 nucleotides match TRBD2. Sequencing input: lamina propria lymphocytes from the gut. CDR3 sequence reads: CAWSSSGGAWETQYF. CDR3 nucleotide sequence: TGTGCCTGGAGTTCTAGCGGGGGGGCATGGGAGACCCAGTACTTC.